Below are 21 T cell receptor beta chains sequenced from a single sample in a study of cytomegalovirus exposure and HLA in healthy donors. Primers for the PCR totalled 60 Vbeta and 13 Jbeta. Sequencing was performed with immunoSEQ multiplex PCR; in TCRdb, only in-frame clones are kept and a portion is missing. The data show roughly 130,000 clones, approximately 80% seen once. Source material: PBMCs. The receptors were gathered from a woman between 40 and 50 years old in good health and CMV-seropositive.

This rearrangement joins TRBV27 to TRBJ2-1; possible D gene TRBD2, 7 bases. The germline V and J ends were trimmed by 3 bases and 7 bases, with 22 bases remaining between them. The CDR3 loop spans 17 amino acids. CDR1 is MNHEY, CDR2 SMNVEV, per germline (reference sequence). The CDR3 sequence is CASSFRWSGTLKNEQFF. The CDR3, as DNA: TGTGCCAGCAGTTTCCGTTGGAGCGGGACACTTAAGAATGAGCAGTTCTTC.

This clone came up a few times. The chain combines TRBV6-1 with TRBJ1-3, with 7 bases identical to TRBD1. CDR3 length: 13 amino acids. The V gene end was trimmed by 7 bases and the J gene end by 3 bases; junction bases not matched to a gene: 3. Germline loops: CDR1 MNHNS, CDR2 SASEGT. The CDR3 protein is CASTWTGGNTIYF. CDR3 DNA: TGTGCCAGCACCTGGACAGGTGGAAACACCATATATTTT.

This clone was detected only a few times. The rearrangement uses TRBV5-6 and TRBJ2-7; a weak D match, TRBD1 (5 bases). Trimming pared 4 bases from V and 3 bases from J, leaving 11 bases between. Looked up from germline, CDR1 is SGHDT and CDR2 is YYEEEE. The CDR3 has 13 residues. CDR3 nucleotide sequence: TGTGCCAGCAGCACCAGGGTAGGCTACGAGCAGTACTTC. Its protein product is CASSTRVGYEQYF.

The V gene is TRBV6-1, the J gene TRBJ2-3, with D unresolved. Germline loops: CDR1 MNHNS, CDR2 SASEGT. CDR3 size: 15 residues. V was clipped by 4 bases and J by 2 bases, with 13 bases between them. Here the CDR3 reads CASSAPGGFTDTQYF. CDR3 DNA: TGTGCCAGCAGTGCCCCCGGCGGATTCACAGATACGCAGTATTTT.

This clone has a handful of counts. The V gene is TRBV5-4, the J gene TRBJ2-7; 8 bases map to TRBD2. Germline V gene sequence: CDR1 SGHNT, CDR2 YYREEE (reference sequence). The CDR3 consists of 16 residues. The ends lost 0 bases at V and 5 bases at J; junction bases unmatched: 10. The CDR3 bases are TGTGCCAGCAGCTTGGGGGGGAGGACTAGCCCCCACGAGCAGTACTTC. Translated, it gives CASSLGGRTSPHEQYF.

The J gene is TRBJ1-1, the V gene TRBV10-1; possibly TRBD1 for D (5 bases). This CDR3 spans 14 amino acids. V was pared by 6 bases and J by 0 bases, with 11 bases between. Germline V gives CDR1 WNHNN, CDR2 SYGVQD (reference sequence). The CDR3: CASSMDNMNTEAFF. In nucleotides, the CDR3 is TGCGCCAGCAGCATGGACAACATGAACACTGAAGCTTTCTTT.

The CDR3 reads CASSLRASGITDTQYF. The DNA for the CDR3 is TGTGCCAGCAGCTTACGCGCTAGCGGGATCACAGATACGCAGTATTTT. The chain recombines TRBV11-3 with TRBJ2-3, with TRBD2 identical over 9 bases. With 2 bases clipped from V and 2 bases from J, the junction kept 5 bases outside the gene matches. This CDR3 is built from 16 residues. CDR1 is SGHNT, CDR2 YENEEA, per germline.

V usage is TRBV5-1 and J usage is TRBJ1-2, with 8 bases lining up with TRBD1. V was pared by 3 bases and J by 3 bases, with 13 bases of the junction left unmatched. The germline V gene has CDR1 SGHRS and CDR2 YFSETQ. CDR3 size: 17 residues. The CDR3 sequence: CASSWYTGGGLDYGYTF. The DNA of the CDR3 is TGCGCCAGCAGCTGGTACACAGGGGGGGGTTTGGACTATGGCTACACCTTC.

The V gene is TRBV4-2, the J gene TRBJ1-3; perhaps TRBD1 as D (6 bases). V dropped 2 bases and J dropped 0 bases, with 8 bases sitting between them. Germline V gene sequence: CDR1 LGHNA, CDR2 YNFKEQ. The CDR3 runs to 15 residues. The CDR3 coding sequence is TGTGCCAGCAGCCAACGGACAGCCTCTGGAAACACCATATATTTT. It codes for CASSQRTASGNTIYF.

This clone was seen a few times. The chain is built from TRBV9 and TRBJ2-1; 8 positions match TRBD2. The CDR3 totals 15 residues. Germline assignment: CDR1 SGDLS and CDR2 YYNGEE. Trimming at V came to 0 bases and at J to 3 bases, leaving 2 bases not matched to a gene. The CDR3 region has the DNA TGTGCCAGCAGCGTAGATAGCGGGAACTACAATGAGCAGTTCTTC. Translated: CASSVDSGNYNEQFF. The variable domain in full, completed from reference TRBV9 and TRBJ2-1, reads DSGVTQTPKHLITATGQRVTLRCSPRSGDLSVYWYQQSLDQGLQFLIQYYNGEERAKGNILERFSAQQFPDLHSELNLSSLELGDSALYFCASSVDSGNYNEQFFGPGTRLTVL.

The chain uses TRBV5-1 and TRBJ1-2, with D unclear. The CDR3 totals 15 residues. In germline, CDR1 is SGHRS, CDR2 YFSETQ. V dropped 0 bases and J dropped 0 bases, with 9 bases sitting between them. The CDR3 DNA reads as TGCGCCAGCAGCTTGGTCCCAGGAACTAACTATGGCTACACCTTC. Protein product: CASSLVPGTNYGYTF.

For the CDR3, the DNA is TGTGCCACGCGCCGATTTGAAAAACTGTTTTTT. Encoded protein: CATRRFEKLFF. The chain links TRBV9 to TRBJ1-4, with no clear D. Trimming took off 9 bases at V and 7 bases at J, with 10 bases between the two ends. Germline assignment: CDR1 SGDLS and CDR2 YYNGEE. CDR3 length equals 11 residues.

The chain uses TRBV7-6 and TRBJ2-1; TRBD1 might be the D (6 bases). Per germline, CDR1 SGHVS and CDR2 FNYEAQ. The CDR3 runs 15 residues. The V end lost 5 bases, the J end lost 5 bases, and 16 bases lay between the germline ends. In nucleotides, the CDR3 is TGTGCCAGCAGCGCCAACCAGGGGCCCCACAATGAGCAGTTCTTC. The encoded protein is CASSANQGPHNEQFF.

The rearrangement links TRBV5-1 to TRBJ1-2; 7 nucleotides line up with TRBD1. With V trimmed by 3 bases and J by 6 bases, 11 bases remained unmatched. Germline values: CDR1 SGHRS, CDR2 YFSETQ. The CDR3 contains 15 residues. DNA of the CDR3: TGCGCCAGCAGCTCGCAACGACAGGGTGATGATGGCTACACCTTC. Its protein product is CASSSQRQGDDGYTF.

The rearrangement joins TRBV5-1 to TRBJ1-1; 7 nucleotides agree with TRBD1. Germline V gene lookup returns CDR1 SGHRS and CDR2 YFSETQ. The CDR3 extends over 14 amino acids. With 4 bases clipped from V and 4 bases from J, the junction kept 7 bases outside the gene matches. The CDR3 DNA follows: TGCGCCAGCAGCAGTACAGGGGCGTTCACTGAAGCTTTCTTT. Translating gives CASSSTGAFTEAFF.

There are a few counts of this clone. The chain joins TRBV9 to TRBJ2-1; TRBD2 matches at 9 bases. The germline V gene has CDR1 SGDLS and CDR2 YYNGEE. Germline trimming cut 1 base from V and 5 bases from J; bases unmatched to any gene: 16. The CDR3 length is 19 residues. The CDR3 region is CASSVTRLAGAAQNNEQFF. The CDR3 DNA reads TGTGCCAGCAGCGTAACCAGATTAGCGGGGGCCGCTCAGAACAATGAGCAGTTCTTC.

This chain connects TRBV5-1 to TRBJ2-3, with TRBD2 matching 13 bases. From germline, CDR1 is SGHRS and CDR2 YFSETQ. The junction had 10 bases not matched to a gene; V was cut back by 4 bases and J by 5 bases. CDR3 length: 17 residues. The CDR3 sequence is CASSGPTSGGAQDTQYF. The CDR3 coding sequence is TGCGCCAGCAGCGGACCAACTAGCGGGGGGGCCCAAGATACGCAGTATTTT.

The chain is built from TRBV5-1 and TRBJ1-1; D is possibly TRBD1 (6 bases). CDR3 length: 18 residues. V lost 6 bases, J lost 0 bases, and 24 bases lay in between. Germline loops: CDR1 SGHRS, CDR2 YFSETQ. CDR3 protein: CASTYWRGRGDMNTEAFF. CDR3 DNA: TGCGCCAGCACCTATTGGAGAGGGCGTGGGGACATGAACACTGAAGCTTTCTTT.

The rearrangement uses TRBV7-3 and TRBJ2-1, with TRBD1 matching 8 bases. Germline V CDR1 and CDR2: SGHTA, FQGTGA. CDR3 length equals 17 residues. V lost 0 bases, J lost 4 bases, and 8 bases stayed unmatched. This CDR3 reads CASSLTGDRWDYNEQFF. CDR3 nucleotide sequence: TGTGCCAGCAGCTTAACGGGGGACAGGTGGGATTACAATGAGCAGTTCTTC.

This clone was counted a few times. This chain's CDR3 is CASSWGQGGVNTEAFF. The CDR3 nucleotides read TGTGCCAGCAGCTGGGGACAGGGAGGAGTGAACACTGAAGCTTTCTTT. This rearrangement joins TRBV7-6 to TRBJ1-1, with 9 bases aligning to TRBD1. This CDR3 has 16 residues. With 4 bases clipped from V and 0 bases from J, the junction kept 6 bases outside the gene matches. Germline V gene sequence: CDR1 SGHVS, CDR2 FNYEAQ.

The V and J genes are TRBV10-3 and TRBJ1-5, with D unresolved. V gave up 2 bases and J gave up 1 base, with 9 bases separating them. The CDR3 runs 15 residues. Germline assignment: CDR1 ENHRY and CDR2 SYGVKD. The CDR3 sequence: CAISEGDGSNQPQHF. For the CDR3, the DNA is TGTGCCATCAGTGAGGGAGACGGGAGCAATCAGCCCCAGCATTTT.